The rows below give T cell receptor beta chains drawn from one sample of a study of T cells after yellow fever vaccination. MiXCR was run by TCRdb on the 5' RACE reads, yielding one entry per CDR3 protein. Among hundreds of thousands of distinct CDR3 sequences listed, under 7.5% were seen once. Sample: PBMCs, taken 5 days after the yellow fever booster vaccination. The receptors were sampled from a man under 40 who received the YFV17D yellow fever vaccine. Each CDR3 is given without its conserved first and last residue. The order of the fields is D gene, V gene, J gene, CDR3 protein. A D gene is named only where the DNA matches it firmly.

>TRBD1|TRBV5-1|TRBJ2-3
ASSAGQVVAADTQY
>.|TRBV13|TRBJ1-3
ASSVRIRNRNTIY
>TRBD2|TRBV7-2|TRBJ2-1
ASSKGLADYNEQF
>.|TRBV2|TRBJ2-1
ASRAYSDEQF
>TRBD1|TRBV10-3|TRBJ2-7
ASTGGSYEQY
>.|TRBV7-2|TRBJ2-7
ASSLEPGATYEQY
>TRBD1|TRBV5-1|TRBJ2-6
ASRPQGSGANVLT
>.|TRBV5-1|TRBJ2-3
ASSLISDTQY
>.|TRBV7-2|TRBJ1-2
ASSLGGVNYGYT
>.|TRBV29-1|TRBJ1-2
SAPEGGNNYGYT
>TRBD2|TRBV18|TRBJ2-3
ASSPNLGREEADTQY
>.|TRBV20-1|TRBJ2-2
SARPSLTSTNTGELF
>.|TRBV5-1|TRBJ2-1
ASSSSPGDHYNEQF
>TRBD1|TRBV5-6|TRBJ2-5
ASSIRTGVKETQY
>.|TRBV28|TRBJ1-5
ASSFSGAGQPQH
>.|TRBV3-1|TRBJ2-3
ASSQHRERTDTQY
>TRBD1|TRBV5-4|TRBJ1-1
ASSVRDRWEAF
>TRBD1|TRBV27|TRBJ2-7
ASSFLNEVTGTYEQY
>TRBD2|TRBV12-3/TRBV12-4|TRBJ2-7
ASSPRGLVGYEQY
>TRBD1|TRBV5-5|TRBJ2-2
ASSSRDRVPGEQF
>TRBD2|TRBV6-4|TRBJ2-1
ASSPEGRGTVSGLADNEQF
>TRBD2|TRBV7-2|TRBJ2-7
ASSPSGRADEQY
>.|TRBV12-3/TRBV12-4|TRBJ1-2
ASSFIGTNYGYT
>TRBD2|TRBV7-6|TRBJ2-2
ASSLLSGTSFEELF
>TRBD1|TRBV5-5|TRBJ2-1
ASSLGPGQGLNEQF
>TRBD2|TRBV6-1|TRBJ2-5
ASSGTSGSETQY
>.|TRBV7-6|TRBJ2-3
ASRGGATDTQY
>TRBD1|TRBV5-4|TRBJ2-7
ASSFRQGGAYEQY
>TRBD2|TRBV3-1|TRBJ2-5
ASSQIPGLAGVLGEETQY
>.|TRBV5-1|TRBJ2-3
ASSSTKGPIYTDTQY
>.|TRBV5-4|TRBJ2-3
ASSSPWVAATDTQY
>TRBD2|TRBV5-1|TRBJ2-3
ASRLAHPDTQY
>.|TRBV20-1|TRBJ2-1
SAQASSYNEQF
>TRBD2|TRBV15|TRBJ2-1
ATRSGGHNEQF
>TRBD1|TRBV20-1|TRBJ1-6
SARDRAGSYNSPLH
>TRBD2|TRBV20-1|TRBJ2-6
SARGTSGGGANVLT
>.|TRBV20-1|TRBJ1-6
SAIPGAGLNSPLH
>.|TRBV10-1|TRBJ2-2
ASSEDPGELF
>TRBD2|TRBV5-1|TRBJ2-3
ASSFTSGSSTDTQY